What follows are 6 T cell receptor beta chains derived from one specimen sequenced in a study of OX40 agonist ivuxolimab in advanced cancers. Libraries were prepared through the immunoSEQ multiplex PCR assay. Entries here come from immuneACCESS through TCRdb and include only in-frame sequences with V and J called. Some clones fail to appear in such tables; in the studies checked, an unresolved V gene covers under half of the shortfall, and the cause of the remainder is unknown. The sample table lists 95,000 to 100,000 clones, roughly four fifths of them with a count of one. Less than 6% of the sample is taken by the ten largest. This specimen consisted of CD4+ or CD8+ T cells sorted from blood, obtained in a trial of the OX40 agonist ivuxolimab. The source of these receptors is an adult with an advanced solid tumor such as melanoma, head and neck, liver or kidney cancer.

The chain employs TRBV28 and TRBJ2-7; the D is unclear. CDR3 length: 13 residues. Trimming pared 8 bases from V and 2 bases from J, leaving 13 bases between. Germline CDR1 is MDHEN and CDR2 is SYDVKM. The CDR3 region is CASWDQTTYEQYF. The CDR3 bases are TGTGCCAGCTGGGATCAGACAACCTACGAGCAGTACTTC.

The rearrangement links TRBV6-5 to TRBJ1-3; D may be TRBD1 (5 bases). The ends were cut back, 2 bases at V and 3 bases at J, with 14 bases in the middle. The CDR3 contains 16 residues. Germline CDR1 reads MNHEY; CDR2 reads SVGAGI. CDR3 DNA sequence: TGTGCCAGCAGTTACACAACCCAGGGCGGTGGAAACACCATATATTTT. Encoded protein: CASSYTTQGGGNTIYF.

This clone was seen a single time. The chain couples TRBV10-3 to TRBJ2-3; possible D gene TRBD1, 5 bases. Germline V gene sequence: CDR1 ENHRY, CDR2 SYGVKD. This CDR3 comprises 14 residues. V lost 6 bases to trimming and J lost 0 bases, with 10 bases between them. The CDR3 sequence is CAIRGDPSTDTQYF. The CDR3 bases are TGTGCCATCAGAGGGGATCCTAGCACAGATACGCAGTATTTT.

This clone was detected once. The rearrangement joins TRBV27 to TRBJ2-7; perhaps TRBD2 as D (5 bases). The V gene lost 0 bases and the J gene lost 0 bases, with 9 bases spanning the gap. CDR1 and CDR2 (germline): MNHEY, SMNVEV (reference sequence). The CDR3 has 15 amino acids. The CDR3 spells CASSLSRGSSYEQYF. CDR3 nucleotides: TGTGCCAGCAGTTTATCCCGGGGTAGCTCCTACGAGCAGTACTTC.

The genes are TRBV2 and TRBJ2-2; either TRBD1 or TRBD2 may supply D (5 bases each). The length of the CDR3 is 15 residues. Trimming cost V 6 bases and J 2 bases, with 13 bases left between them. The germline CDR1 and CDR2 sequences are SNHLY and FYNNEI. The CDR3 region is CASRTGTSNTGELFF. The DNA for the CDR3 is TGTGCCAGCAGAACCGGGACGAGTAACACCGGGGAGCTGTTTTTT.

The chain combines TRBV14 with TRBJ2-7, with D uncertain. The germline V and J ends were trimmed by 4 bases and 0 bases, with 13 bases remaining between them. Germline assignment: CDR1 SGHDN and CDR2 FVKESK. There are 15 residues in the CDR3. The CDR3 protein is CASSRRHLSSYEQYF. The CDR3 bases are TGTGCCAGCAGCCGACGGCACCTCAGCTCCTACGAGCAGTACTTC.